This T cell receptor (beta chain) appears in the sequencing data of a study of T cells in Graves' hyperthyroidism and ophthalmopathy. In regard to this clonotype: What it binds is not known.

Calling Graves' hyperthyroidism stable meant ophthalmopathy did not progress within 18 months. Used for diagnoses were clinical symptoms, serum thyroxine and TRAb, thyroid ultrasound and orbital computed tomography. Template material for amplifying TCR beta CDR3 regions consisted of RNA transcripts. TCR CDR3 regions were first amplified by RT-PCR with HTBI primers. MiXCR was run by TCRdb on the multiplex PCR reads, yielding one entry per CDR3 protein. Of approximately 710,000 distinct CDR3 sequences detected, about 18% appear once; the ten largest clones hold around 15%. General observations from the study: Patients with ophthalmopathy were separated from those with stable hyperthyroidism by a 13 V-J model. Also found in blood were most expanded thyroid clonotypes above 0.001.

The sample was blood. The sequence came from a man in his forties or fifties with Graves' hyperthyroidism.

The CDR3 is CASSELGAETIYGYTF. CDR3 nucleotide sequence: TGTGCCAGCAGTGAGTTAGGGGCAGAAACCATCTATGGCTACACCTTC. J is TRBJ1-2 and V is TRBV2; tentative D call: TRBD1 (5 bases). The V end lost 3 bases, the J end lost 4 bases, and 18 bases lay between the germline ends. This CDR3 has 16 amino acids. Germline-derived CDR1 and CDR2 are SNHLY and FYNNEI.